This passage covers 23 T cell receptor beta chains from one sample sequenced in a study of cytomegalovirus exposure and HLA in healthy donors. The primer mix had 60 Vbeta and 13 Jbeta primers. Here immunoSEQ multiplex PCR was the method, and the copy in TCRdb shows in-frame clones only, minus some. The sample includes 120,000 or so clones, approximately 79% of them seen just once. The sample comprised PBMCs. These receptors were taken from a man under 40 in good health and CMV-seropositive.

DNA of the CDR3: TGTGCCAGTAGTTCGGGGGGCAACTATGGCTACACCTTC. Its protein is CASSSGGNYGYTF. The chain has TRBV19 and TRBJ1-2; D is perhaps TRBD1 (6 bases). The germline V gene encodes CDR1 LNHDA and CDR2 SQIVND (reference sequence). Trimming cost V 5 bases and J 2 bases, with 9 bases left between them. The CDR3 loop spans 13 amino acids. The variable domain in full, with the rest retrieved from reference TRBV19 and TRBJ1-2, is DGGITQSPKYLFRKEGQNVTLSCEQNLNHDAMYWYRQDPGQGLRLIYYSQIVNDFQKGDIAEGYSVSREKKESFPLTVTSAQKNPTAFYLCASSSGGNYGYTFGSGTRLTVV.

V usage is TRBV5-1 and J usage is TRBJ2-3; TRBD2 aligns across 15 bases. There are 18 residues in the CDR3. Germline trimming cut 3 bases from V and 0 bases from J; bases unmatched to any gene: 5. CDR1 SGHRS and CDR2 YFSETQ come from the germline V gene. This CDR3 is CASSSGTSGGLSTDTQYF. CDR3 sequence (DNA): TGCGCCAGCAGCTCAGGGACTAGCGGGGGGTTAAGCACAGATACGCAGTATTTT.

This chain uses TRBV11-1 with TRBJ2-7, with TRBD1 matching over 10 bases. In germline, CDR1 is SGHAT, CDR2 FQDESV (reference sequence). CDR3 size: 15 residues. V was clipped by 5 bases and J by 5 bases; unmatched bases: 9. CDR3 nucleotides: TGTGCCAGCAGCCCAGAGGGGACAGGGGACGACGAGCAGTACTTC. Encoded protein: CASSPEGTGDDEQYF.

This chain connects TRBV6-1 to TRBJ1-6, with TRBD1 identical over 7 bases. The germline gives CDR1 MNHNS, CDR2 SASEGT. The V segment lost 7 bases and the J segment 9 bases; nucleotides outside the gene matches: 12. The length of the CDR3 is 15 residues. The CDR3 DNA reads TGTGCCAGCACCTTTTATGGGACAGCAGGTTCACCCCTCCACTTT. Its translation: CASTFYGTAGSPLHF.

This clone was detected once. V gene TRBV7-9 combines with J gene TRBJ1-1; D is unclear. CDR1 is SEHNR and CDR2 is FQNEAQ in the germline V gene (reference sequence). The CDR3 contains 13 residues. The V end lost 5 bases, the J end lost 6 bases, and 13 bases lay between the germline ends. The CDR3 nucleotides read TGTGCCAGCAGCCCCCCAGATTCCTCTGAAGCTTTCTTT. Its translation: CASSPPDSSEAFF.

The chain joins TRBV2 to TRBJ1-5, with TRBD1 matching 7 bases. This CDR3 contains 17 residues. Germline-derived CDR1 and CDR2 are SNHLY and FYNNEI. V shed 4 bases and J 0 bases; nucleotides not matched to a gene: 9. The CDR3 DNA follows: TGTGCCAGCAGTGGGGACAGAGATTCATATAGCAATCAGCCCCAGCATTTT. This encodes CASSGDRDSYSNQPQHF.

The chain has TRBV7-9 and TRBJ1-2, with 7 nucleotides matching TRBD1. V shed 5 bases and J 8 bases; nucleotides not matched to a gene: 8. The germline V gene encodes CDR1 SEHNR and CDR2 FQNEAQ (reference sequence). CDR3 length: 13 amino acids. The CDR3 here is CASSPTGERGYTF. The CDR3 coding sequence is TGTGCCAGCAGCCCAACAGGGGAGAGGGGCTACACCTTC.

This clone was found a few times. CDR3 protein: CASSPARGGETQYF. The DNA of the CDR3 is TGTGCCAGCAGCCCGGCCCGGGGAGGGGAGACCCAGTACTTC. The chain combines TRBV7-3 with TRBJ2-5, with TRBD2 matching 7 bases. Germline V gene lookup returns CDR1 SGHTA and CDR2 FQGTGA. The CDR3 spans 14 residues. The V gene end was trimmed by 5 bases and the J gene end by 5 bases; junction bases not matched to a gene: 8.

The rearrangement links TRBV18 to TRBJ2-7; D remains unclear. V was pared by 1 base and J by 2 bases, with 6 bases between. The CDR3 covers 13 residues. Germline V gene data show CDR1 as KGHSH and CDR2 as LQKENI. This chain's CDR3 is CASSPLGAYEQYF. The CDR3 DNA reads as TGTGCCAGCTCACCACTTGGAGCCTACGAGCAGTACTTC.

The chain recombines TRBV7-9 with TRBJ2-1; 14 bases line up with TRBD2. Trimming took 2 bases from V and 1 from J; bases not matched to a gene: 4. The CDR3 length is 18 residues. Looked up from germline, CDR1 is SEHNR and CDR2 is FQNEAQ (reference sequence). This chain's CDR3 is CASSLRLAGGRSYNEQFF. The DNA for the CDR3 is TGTGCCAGCAGCTTAAGACTAGCGGGGGGGCGATCCTACAATGAGCAGTTCTTC.

This clone was detected once. V is TRBV9 and J is TRBJ1-1; possibly TRBD1 for D (5 bases). V was pared by 4 bases and J by 5 bases, with 15 bases between. The CDR3 covers 14 residues. Germline V gives CDR1 SGDLS, CDR2 YYNGEE. The CDR3 DNA reads as TGTGCCAGCAGCCGGGGCGGGGGAGGGACTGAAGCTTTCTTT. Its translation: CASSRGGGGTEAFF. The variable domain in full, with the rest retrieved from reference TRBV9 and TRBJ1-1, is DSGVTQTPKHLITATGQRVTLRCSPRSGDLSVYWYQQSLDQGLQFLIQYYNGEERAKGNILERFSAQQFPDLHSELNLSSLELGDSALYFCASSRGGGGTEAFFGQGTRLTVV.

This chain joins TRBV2 and TRBJ1-2, with 7 bases aligning to TRBD1. V was pared by 5 bases and J by 8 bases, with 5 bases of the junction left unmatched. There are 12 residues in the CDR3. CDR1 is SNHLY and CDR2 is FYNNEI in the germline V gene. The CDR3 coding sequence is TGTGCCAGCAGTCACGACAGGGAAGGCTACACCTTC. It encodes CASSHDREGYTF.

By sample fraction, this clone is large (0.1 to 1%). The V and J genes are TRBV2 and TRBJ2-1; TRBD1 agrees at 10 bases. Trimming took 6 bases from V and 5 from J; bases not matched to a gene: 10. CDR1 and CDR2 from the germline V gene are SNHLY and FYNNEI. CDR3 size: 16 residues. Here the CDR3 reads CASRETGGGGDNEQFF. The CDR3 DNA follows: TGTGCCAGCAGGGAGACAGGGGGCGGGGGTGACAATGAGCAGTTCTTC.

This clone was counted a single time. The chain couples TRBV6-1 to TRBJ2-1; 9 bases match TRBD1. V lost 2 bases to trimming and J lost 6 bases; unmatched junction nucleotides: 2. Germline CDR1 and CDR2: MNHNS and SASEGT. The CDR3 totals 14 residues. CDR3 amino acids: CASSEYRGPNEQFF. The CDR3 DNA is TGTGCCAGCAGTGAATACAGGGGGCCCAATGAGCAGTTCTTC.

The genes are TRBV4-3 and TRBJ2-1, with D possibly TRBD2 on 5 matching bases. V was clipped by 0 bases and J by 4 bases, with 13 bases between them. Germline lookup yields CDR1 LGHNA and CDR2 YSLEER. CDR3 length: 16 residues. The CDR3 bases are TGCGCCAGCAGCCAAGATGGGGAGACACAGTACAATGAGCAGTTCTTC. The encoded protein is CASSQDGETQYNEQFF.

This clone appeared a few times. This chain joins TRBV7-9 and TRBJ1-1; a possible D gene is TRBD1 (5 bases). The germline V gene has CDR1 SEHNR and CDR2 FQNEAQ (reference sequence). V shed 0 bases and J shed 2 bases, with 7 bases lying between them. This CDR3 spans 14 amino acids. CDR3 sequence (DNA): TGTGCCAGCAGCTTAGCGGGGCTTAACACTGAAGCTTTCTTT. It is translated as CASSLAGLNTEAFF.

CDR3 loop: CALRRGHYGYTF. The CDR3 DNA sequence: TGTGCCCTTCGGCGCGGGCACTATGGCTACACCTTC. The chain links TRBV7-2 to TRBJ1-2; D is uncertain. Deletions cut 11 bases from V and 3 bases from J, with 13 bases between. CDR3 length equals 12 residues. Looked up from germline, CDR1 is SGHTA and CDR2 is FQGNSA.

The table lists this clone with a few counts. The CDR3 nucleotides read TGTGCCAGCGGCGGTTCACCGAATTCACCCCTCCACTTT. Residues: CASGGSPNSPLHF. The V and J genes are TRBV14 and TRBJ1-6; D is unclear. Trimming stripped 8 bases from V and 7 bases from J, with 12 bases between. The CDR3 length is 13 residues. CDR1 is SGHDN, CDR2 FVKESK, per germline.

The chain employs TRBV9 and TRBJ1-1, with D uncertain. V lost 2 bases and J 0 bases, leaving 11 bases between the germline ends. The CDR3 consists of 15 residues. The germline CDR1 and CDR2 sequences are SGDLS and YYNGEE. The CDR3 DNA reads as TGTGCCAGCAGCGTGTCTGGGCAGCTGAACACTGAAGCTTTCTTT. Translated: CASSVSGQLNTEAFF.

This clone was picked up a small number of times. The gene calls are TRBV6-5 and TRBJ2-1, with 13 bases fitting TRBD2. Germline trimming cut 4 bases from V and 9 bases from J; bases unmatched to any gene: 9. CDR3 length: 16 residues. In germline, CDR1 is MNHEY, CDR2 SVGAGI. The CDR3 DNA reads as TGTGCCAGCAGTTCACTGACTAGCGGGGGGCTCAGTGAGCAGTTCTTC. This codes for CASSSLTSGGLSEQFF.

V is TRBV6-5 and J is TRBJ2-5; D is perhaps TRBD1 (5 bases). The J call is doubtful: the DNA matches TRBJ2-7 better. Germline values: CDR1 MNHEY, CDR2 SVGAGI. The CDR3 runs 15 residues. The CDR3 loop is CASSYSAGMDYEQYF. The CDR3 DNA sequence: TGTGCCAGCAGTTACTCGGCAGGGATGGACTACGAGCAGTACTTC.

This clone is a singleton in its sample. J is TRBJ2-1 and V is TRBV9; a possible D gene is TRBD2 (6 bases). The CDR3 runs to 15 residues. Looked up from germline, CDR1 is SGDLS and CDR2 is YYNGEE. Trimming left V 3 bases short and J 1 base short, with 11 bases between. CDR3 region: CASSATGVSYNEQFF. Written as DNA, the CDR3 is TGTGCCAGCAGCGCAACGGGGGTATCCTACAATGAGCAGTTCTTC.

This chain uses TRBV25-1 with TRBJ2-5, with 9 bases aligning to TRBD2. The V gene's germline CDR1 is MGHDK and CDR2 SYGVNS. The CDR3 consists of 16 residues. V gave up 7 bases and J gave up 5 bases; unmatched junction bases: 14. In nucleotides, the CDR3 is TGTGCCAGCACCCGGAAGGCGGGGGGGAGGGGTGAGACCCAGTACTTC. This sequence encodes CASTRKAGGRGETQYF.